This T cell receptor (beta chain) was found in a study of blood T cell repertoires in COVID-19. Sequenced by immunoSEQ multiplex PCR; TCRdb stores in-frame clones only, minus some. The table lists some 73,000 clones, approximately 89% of them singletons. Per germline, CDR1 MNHNS and CDR2 SASEGT. The CDR3 is made up of 18 amino acids. V lost 3 bases and J lost 6; bases outside the gene matches: 19. The sequenced sample consisted of peripheral blood. The sequence came from an elderly woman with active or convalescent COVID-19. The chain links TRBV6-1 to TRBJ2-7; 8 positions agree with TRBD2. The DNA of the CDR3 is TGTGCCAGCAGTGAGTTCGGGGGGGGTCCTCGGGCGTCTACCGAGCAGTACTTC. It yields the protein CASSEFGGGPRASTEQYF.